Sequencing of this T cell receptor beta chain was carried out in a study of T cells in Graves' hyperthyroidism and ophthalmopathy. Overall study findings and caveats: Blood shared most expanded thyroid clonotypes above 0.001.

Only a few counts were recorded for this clonotype. Its target is unknown. Germline V gene sequence: CDR1 MNHEY, CDR2 SMNVEV (reference sequence). This CDR3 contains 15 residues. Trimming cost V 0 bases and J 4 bases, with 10 bases left between them. Amplification targeted TCR beta CDR3 regions from RNA transcripts. HTBI primers drove first-round RT-PCR of the TCR CDR3. MiXCR, applied by TCRdb to the multiplex PCR reads, yields one record per CDR3 protein. The table includes around 600,000 distinct CDR3 sequences, 13% to 15% detected once. PBMCs were derived from roughly 10 ml fresh peripheral blood. This chain uses TRBV27 with TRBJ1-3; D gene unclear. The source material was blood. The sequence derives from a woman in her forties or fifties with Graves' ophthalmopathy. The CDR3 region has the DNA TGTGCCAGCAGTTTATCCTCGGGATACGGAAACACCATATATTTT. It is translated as CASSLSSGYGNTIYF.